These 20 T cell receptor beta chains originate from one sample sequenced in a study of blood T cell repertoires in COVID-19. Sequencing used immunoSEQ multiplex PCR; TCRdb keeps in-frame clones, though not all of them. Among roughly 200,000 clones, around 89% were seen once, and the ten largest hold 3.5% to 5%. The specimen sequenced was peripheral blood. These receptor sequences come from a woman aged 25 to 39 with acute or convalescent COVID-19.

This clone was counted only a few times. V gene TRBV5-6 combines with J gene TRBJ2-1, with D possibly TRBD2 on 6 matching bases. CDR1 and CDR2 from the germline V gene are SGHDT and YYEEEE. CDR3 length: 15 amino acids. V was clipped by 0 bases and J by 10 bases, with 17 bases between them. CDR3 in amino acids: CASSLALAVFSEQFF. The DNA for the CDR3 is TGTGCCAGCAGCTTGGCATTAGCGGTTTTTTCAGAGCAGTTCTTC.

This clone was recorded a few times. V is TRBV27 and J is TRBJ2-1, with D tentatively TRBD2 (6 bases). The CDR3 is 17 residues long. Germline V lookup: CDR1 MNHEY, CDR2 SMNVEV (reference sequence). V was pared by 1 base and J by 4 bases, with 17 bases between. In DNA, the CDR3 is TGTGCCAGCAGTTTATATAGTTCCGGGACTCCGTACAATGAGCAGTTCTTC. It codes for CASSLYSSGTPYNEQFF.

The chain has TRBV2 and TRBJ2-1; TRBD1 might be the D (5 bases). The CDR3 sequence is 15 residues long. The germline V gene encodes CDR1 SNHLY and CDR2 FYNNEI. V shed 6 bases and J shed 2 bases, with 14 bases lying between them. The CDR3 DNA is TGTGCCAGCAGCGAACCAGGGAAGACCTACAATGAGCAGTTCTTC. Translated: CASSEPGKTYNEQFF.

The chain carries TRBV7-2 and TRBJ1-4; D remains ambiguous. The V end lost 3 bases, the J end lost 10 bases, and 15 bases lay between the germline ends. This CDR3 contains 14 residues. Per the germline V gene, CDR1 is SGHTA and CDR2 is FQGNSA. The CDR3 region is CASSFLVGRGKLFF. The CDR3, as DNA: TGTGCCAGCAGCTTTTTGGTGGGTCGGGGAAAACTGTTTTTT.

The CDR3 DNA sequence: TGCAGTGCTGATCGGTCCTACGAGCAGTACTTC. The encoded protein is CSADRSYEQYF. V and J are TRBV20-1 and TRBJ2-7, with D unclear. The germline V and J ends were trimmed by 5 bases and 1 base, with 6 bases remaining between them. The germline CDR1 and CDR2 sequences are DFQATT and SNEGSKA (reference sequence). There are 11 residues in the CDR3.

The J gene is TRBJ1-5, the V gene TRBV6-6, with D perhaps TRBD1 (5 bases). Trimming shortened V by 8 bases and J by 3 bases, and 17 bases separated the two germline ends. The germline gives CDR1 MNHNY, CDR2 SVGAGI (reference sequence). This CDR3 region has 15 residues. The CDR3 here is CASRVGSGANQPQHF. DNA of the CDR3: TGTGCCAGCCGTGTTGGAAGCGGGGCCAATCAGCCCCAGCATTTT.

About this clone: This specimen includes other DNA sequences encoding the same CDR3. V and J are TRBV20-1 and TRBJ2-7, with a weak D call TRBD1 (6 bases). Germline CDR1 and CDR2: DFQATT and SNEGSKA (reference sequence). The V gene lost 3 bases and the J gene lost 4 bases, with 7 bases spanning the gap. The CDR3 runs to 11 residues. This CDR3 is CSARRGYEQYF. The CDR3 DNA follows: TGCAGTGCTAGGAGGGGGTACGAGCAGTACTTC.

The chain uses TRBV7-2 and TRBJ2-5, with D tentatively TRBD2 (6 bases). The CDR3 has 14 residues. The V gene lost 5 bases and the J gene lost 3 bases, with 13 bases spanning the gap. Germline CDR1 is SGHTA and CDR2 is FQGNSA. The CDR3 DNA sequence: TGTGCCAGCAGCCTCCAGCGGGTGGAAGAGACCCAGTACTTC. Translation gives CASSLQRVEETQYF.

The chain uses TRBV12-3 or TRBV12-4 and TRBJ1-6, with D possibly TRBD1 on 5 matching bases. The CDR3 contains 11 residues. Trimming cost V 3 bases and J 14 bases, with 8 bases left between them. CDR3 sequence: CASSLGGALHF. CDR3 bases: TGTGCCAGCAGTTTGGGGGGAGCCCTCCACTTT.

This chain links TRBV9 with TRBJ2-1; 10 bases map to TRBD2. The J segment lost 11 bases and the V segment lost 4 bases, leaving 9 bases of the junction unmatched. The CDR3 has 14 amino acids. Germline CDR1 SGDLS, CDR2 YYNGEE. CDR3 protein: CASSPAGTSVKQFF. The CDR3 DNA reads TGTGCCAGCAGCCCAGCCGGGACTAGCGTGAAGCAGTTCTTC.

The chain links TRBV7-9 to TRBJ1-1; D is possibly TRBD1 (5 bases). The CDR3 is 14 residues long. V was pared by 8 bases and J by 4 bases, with 17 bases between. CDR1 is SEHNR and CDR2 is FQNEAQ in the germline V gene (reference sequence). The CDR3 sequence: CASSDGARVTEAFF. For the CDR3, the DNA is TGTGCCAGCTCGGATGGGGCGCGTGTCACTGAAGCTTTCTTT.

The chain is built from TRBV28 and TRBJ2-7; the D is unclear. CDR1 is MDHEN and CDR2 is SYDVKM in the germline V gene. Trimming cost V 0 bases and J 2 bases, with 8 bases left between them. This CDR3 has 14 amino acids. CDR3 DNA sequence: TGTGCCAGCAGTTTATGGGCCCTTGCCTACGAGCAGTACTTC. It translates to CASSLWALAYEQYF.

V usage is TRBV15 and J usage is TRBJ2-1, with TRBD2 identical over 8 bases. Germline CDR1 is LNHNV and CDR2 is YYDKDF (reference sequence). J was trimmed by 3 bases and V by 1 base; bases with no gene match: 5. This CDR3 region has 16 residues. DNA of the CDR3: TGTGCCACCAGCAGAGTAACGGGAGGGCTCTACAATGAGCAGTTCTTC. Translated: CATSRVTGGLYNEQFF.

This chain joins TRBV29-1 and TRBJ2-5, with a tentative D call TRBD1 (5 bases). Germline CDR1 SQVTM, CDR2 ANQGSEA. This CDR3 comprises 13 residues. V lost 5 bases to trimming and J lost 0 bases, with 10 bases between them. CDR3 in amino acids: CSVLDRNQETQYF. Written as DNA, the CDR3 is TGCAGCGTTCTTGACAGAAACCAAGAGACCCAGTACTTC.

The chain employs TRBV5-1 and TRBJ2-7; D possibly corresponds to TRBD1 (5 bases). The germline V gene has CDR1 SGHRS and CDR2 YFSETQ. The CDR3 contains 13 residues. V was shortened by 4 bases and J by 4 bases, with 12 bases between the two germline ends. Here the CDR3 reads CASSGARFYEQYF. DNA for the CDR3: TGCGCCAGCAGCGGGGCGAGGTTTTACGAGCAGTACTTC. The full variable domain, its missing parts supplied by reference TRBV5-1 and TRBJ2-7, is KAGVTQTPRYLIKTRGQQVTLSCSPISGHRSVSWYQQTPGQGLQFLFEYFSETQRNKGNFPGRFSGRQFSNSRSEMNVSTLELGDSALYLCASSGARFYEQYFGPGTRLTVT.

The V call is TRBV5-6, the J call TRBJ1-1; D is undetermined. The germline V gene has CDR1 SGHDT and CDR2 YYEEEE. V lost 0 bases, J lost 4 bases, and 7 bases lay in between. The CDR3 runs to 13 residues. CDR3 DNA sequence: TGTGCCAGCAGCTTGGTAGGGAGCACTGAAGCTTTCTTT. As protein: CASSLVGSTEAFF.

This clone was found a few times. This chain connects TRBV10-3 to TRBJ2-7; no definite D call. Germline V lookup: CDR1 ENHRY, CDR2 SYGVKD. V was cut by 4 bases and J by 0 bases, with 16 bases left in between. The CDR3 totals 16 residues. The CDR3 reads CAISGSRRSSSYEQYF. CDR3 in DNA: TGTGCCATCAGTGGCTCCCGGCGTTCTAGCTCCTACGAGCAGTACTTC.

This chain links TRBV19 with TRBJ2-7; D possibly corresponds to TRBD2 (6 bases). CDR1 LNHDA and CDR2 SQIVND come from the germline V gene (reference sequence). The V end lost 2 bases, the J end lost 3 bases, and 11 bases lay between the germline ends. CDR3 size: 14 residues. CDR3 sequence: CASSIREYHYEQYF. CDR3 DNA: TGTGCCAGTAGTATACGGGAGTACCACTACGAGCAGTACTTC.

This chain joins TRBV2 and TRBJ1-1; D gene unclear. CDR3 length equals 14 residues. CDR1 is SNHLY and CDR2 is FYNNEI in the germline V gene. V gave up 2 bases and J gave up 3 bases, with 10 bases separating them. Here the CDR3 DNA reads TGTGCCAGCAGTGAAACCCAAGCCCACACTGAAGCTTTCTTT. Protein sequence: CASSETQAHTEAFF. The whole variable domain, filled in from reference TRBV2 and TRBJ1-1, reads EPEVTQTPSHQVTQMGQEVILRCVPISNHLYFYWYRQILGQKVEFLVSFYNNEISEKSEIFDDQFSVERPDGSNFTLKIRSTKLEDSAMYFCASSETQAHTEAFFGQGTRLTVV.

The chain uses TRBV2 and TRBJ1-5; possibly TRBD1 for D (5 bases). This CDR3 comprises 13 residues. Germline CDR1 SNHLY, CDR2 FYNNEI. The CDR3 DNA sequence: TGTGGTACCAGGCGGGGGTTGGGTCAGCCCCAGCATTTT. It specifies CGTRRGLGQPQHF.